The source of this TCR beta chain is a study of CD4+ T cells in melanoma. This table comes from immunoSEQ multiplex PCR, and its TCRdb copy is limited to in-frame clones, with some not included. In the table there are around 6,700 clones, around 50% of which are singletons. A few counts support this clone. Germline CDR1 is LNHDA and CDR2 is SQIVND (reference sequence). This CDR3 region has 14 residues. Trimming cost V 4 bases and J 1 base; bases outside gene matches: 3. The sample comprised cells from a culture (not recorded whether cultured in vitro). The sequence derives from a human donor with melanoma. The chain joins TRBV19 to TRBJ2-5; 7 bases agree with TRBD2. CDR3 in amino acids: CASSNSGAQETQYF. The CDR3 region has the DNA TGTGCCAGTAGTAACAGCGGGGCCCAAGAGACCCAGTACTTC. The variable domain in full, completed from reference TRBV19 and TRBJ2-5, reads DGGITQSPKYLFRKEGQNVTLSCEQNLNHDAMYWYRQDPGQGLRLIYYSQIVNDFQKGDIAEGYSVSREKKESFPLTVTSAQKNPTAFYLCASSNSGAQETQYFGPGTRLLVL.